The T cell receptor beta chain under discussion was sequenced for a study of CD8 T cells in ankylosing spondylitis. CDR1 and CDR2 (germline): LNHDA, SQIVND (reference sequence). The CDR3 length is 16 residues. The V and J ends lost 7 bases and 6 bases respectively, with 24 bases between them. TCRdb analysed the 5' RACE reads with MiXCR anew, one entry per CDR3 protein. The sample contains some 700,000 distinct CDR3 sequences, around 19% of which appear only once. Study-level findings and limits: Disease-linked clones were reportedly significantly enriched in matched ankylosing spondylitis synovial fluid. Fewer than ten highly homologous variants made up a TCR beta motif that seemed to typify ankylosing spondylitis blood.

As to this clonotype: The antigen is unknown.

The sequence was collected from a male donor with ankylosing spondylitis. The sequenced sample was blood, either unsorted or a sorted T cell fraction (not recorded which). The rearrangement uses TRBV19 and TRBJ1-1; D uncertain. Written as DNA, the CDR3 is TGTGCCAGTACTTTCGGGTCGGGGAGCCCGGGTGCTGAAGCTTTCTTT. Translating it yields CASTFGSGSPGAEAFF.